The clone carrying this T cell receptor (beta chain) was counted only a few times. The data belong to a study of blood T cell repertoires in COVID-19. The V gene lost 1 base and the J gene lost 1 base, with 11 bases spanning the gap. The CDR3 runs 16 residues. CDR1 is MNHNS and CDR2 is SASEGT in the germline V gene. In the authors' methods: The authors estimated nucleated cell counts from reference gene primer amplification. Sequenced by immunoSEQ multiplex PCR; TCRdb stores in-frame clones only, minus some. D and trimming come from the DNA, and the V and J calls and clone size come from that table. The sample has about 340,000 clones; about 87% are singletons.

The gene calls are TRBV6-1 and TRBJ1-3; D is ambiguous. The TCR comes from a woman between 50 and 59 years old with COVID-19, enrolled during active disease. Material: peripheral blood. CDR3 DNA: TGTGCCAGCAGTGAAGTTGGTCCACAATCTGGAAACACCATATATTTT. Translation gives CASSEVGPQSGNTIYF.